The sequence of this T cell receptor beta chain was determined in a study of T cell changes during pregnancy in multiple sclerosis. Profiled with immunoSEQ multiplex PCR; TCRdb holds only in-frame clones, not every one. The sample lists approximately 87,000 clones; just over 90% were seen once. The CDR3 sequence is 14 residues long. Trimming stripped 4 bases from V and 6 bases from J, with 13 bases between. The germline gives CDR1 SGHTA, CDR2 FQGTGA. Sequenced material: CD4+ T cells from peripheral blood mononuclear cells, taken in the second trimester of pregnancy. The gene calls are TRBV7-3 and TRBJ2-1; perhaps TRBD1 as D (5 bases). This TCR was sampled from a female donor with multiple sclerosis, enrolled in a pregnancy study. The CDR3 DNA follows: TGTGCCAGCAGCTCCCTCTCTAGGGGCAATGAGCAGTTCTTC. This encodes CASSSLSRGNEQFF.